The source of this T cell receptor beta chain is a study of cytomegalovirus exposure and HLA in healthy donors. Broader study findings: In vitro confirmation showed three CMV-associated chains to be CMV antigen specific. Most TCR beta V segments were productive about 87% or about 30% of the time in an earlier analysis. Cytomegalovirus-associated status was assigned to fewer than 200 TCR beta chains.

The PCR contained 60 Vbeta and 13 Jbeta primers. Only in-frame clones appear in the TCRdb table, and some are missing; sequencing was by immunoSEQ multiplex PCR. The sample yields 200,000 or so clones, roughly 76% seen once. The ends lost 4 bases at V and 6 bases at J; junction bases unmatched: 9. The CDR3 sequence is 16 residues long. Germline assignment: CDR1 SGDLS and CDR2 YYNGEE. Points on this clone: What it recognizes is unknown.

This chain links TRBV9 with TRBJ2-2, with 10 positions matching TRBD2. This receptor was taken from a woman younger than 45 in good health and CMV-seropositive. The sequencing input was PBMCs. The CDR3 is CASSPGVAGGPGELFF. Written as DNA, the CDR3 is TGTGCCAGCAGCCCCGGGGTAGCGGGGGGTCCCGGGGAGCTGTTTTTT. Combining the CDR3 with reference TRBV9 and TRBJ2-2 gives the whole variable domain DSGVTQTPKHLITATGQRVTLRCSPRSGDLSVYWYQQSLDQGLQFLIQYYNGEERAKGNILERFSAQQFPDLHSELNLSSLELGDSALYFCASSPGVAGGPGELFFGEGSRLTVL.